Below, 14 T cell receptor beta chains from the same sample are listed, as sequenced in a study of neoadjuvant anti-PD-1 for oral cavity cancer. Assay used: immunoSEQ multiplex PCR; TCRdb lists only in-frame clones, some missing. The sample lists 7,000 to 8,000 clones, 67% seen once, with 3% to 3.5% in the top ten. Documented time point: after neoadjuvant nivolumab, at surgical resection. The source was PBMCs, collected after nivolumab (anti-PD-1) treatment. The receptors originated from a person between 35 and 79 years old with oral cavity squamous cell carcinoma.

This clone was seen only a few times. V is TRBV9 and J is TRBJ1-4; D is unresolved. This CDR3 comprises 15 residues. The germline V and J ends were trimmed by 0 bases and 7 bases, with 13 bases remaining between them. The germline CDR1 and CDR2 sequences are SGDLS and YYNGEE. The CDR3 is CASSVAEGTSEKLFF. In DNA, the CDR3 is TGTGCCAGCAGCGTAGCGGAGGGAACAAGTGAAAAACTGTTTTTT.

This clone has just a few counts. CDR3 sequence (DNA): TGTGCCAGCACCTTTGGGGGCGGGAGTCAGCCCCAGCATTTT. This encodes CASTFGGGSQPQHF. V gene TRBV7-3 combines with J gene TRBJ1-5, with D possibly matching TRBD1 (6 bases). The CDR3 runs to 14 residues. Trimming pared 7 bases from V and 6 bases from J, leaving 16 bases between. Germline CDR1 and CDR2: SGHTA and FQGTGA.

The genes are TRBV11-2 and TRBJ1-2; D is possibly TRBD1 (6 bases). This CDR3 has 15 residues. Germline CDR1 and CDR2: SGHAT and FQNNGV. The ends were cut back, 0 bases at V and 6 bases at J, with 14 bases in the middle. CDR3 coding DNA: TGTGCCAGCAGCTTAGAACAAGGGGGTTCGGATGGCTACACCTTC. Protein sequence: CASSLEQGGSDGYTF. Drawing the rest from reference TRBV11-2 and TRBJ1-2, the complete variable domain is EAGVAQSPRYKIIEKRQSVAFWCNPISGHATLYWYQQILGQGPKLLIQFQNNGVVDDSQLPKDRFSAERLKGVDSTLKIQPAKLEDSAVYLCASSLEQGGSDGYTFGSGTRLTVV.

The rearrangement uses TRBV7-9 and TRBJ1-2, with D perhaps matching TRBD1 (5 bases). The ends were cut back, 2 bases at V and 4 bases at J, with 8 bases in the middle. CDR3 length equals 13 residues. Germline-derived CDR1 and CDR2 are SEHNR and FQNEAQ (reference sequence). Written as DNA, the CDR3 is TGTGCCAGCAGCTTAATGGGGCCCTATGGCTACACCTTC. Protein product: CASSLMGPYGYTF.

This chain connects TRBV7-2 to TRBJ2-1, with D possibly TRBD2 on 5 matching bases. Germline V CDR1 and CDR2: SGHTA, FQGNSA. The CDR3 sequence is 15 residues long. V lost 2 bases and J lost 2, with 10 bases in between. CDR3 coding DNA: TGTGCCAGCAGCTTATCGGGGTCCCCCTACAATGAGCAGTTCTTC. It is translated as CASSLSGSPYNEQFF.

This clone came up a few times. The rearrangement joins TRBV5-1 to TRBJ1-1, with 8 bases fitting TRBD1. Germline CDR1 SGHRS, CDR2 YFSETQ. V lost 4 bases and J lost 8; bases outside the gene matches: 7. The CDR3 is made up of 13 amino acids. CDR3 residues: CASSVDRAWEAFF. The DNA for the CDR3 is TGCGCCAGCAGCGTGGACAGGGCGTGGGAAGCTTTCTTT.

This clone was observed a few times. V and J are TRBV19 and TRBJ1-2; no clear D gene. There are 14 residues in the CDR3. Germline V gives CDR1 LNHDA, CDR2 SQIVND (reference sequence). Between the trimmed V and J ends, which lost 5 bases and 1 base, there was a span of 11 bases. CDR3 sequence (DNA): TGTGCCAGTAGTCCGTCGACCCTTAACTATGGCTACACCTTC. This codes for CASSPSTLNYGYTF.

This sequence joins TRBV6-5 and TRBJ1-1; tentative D call: TRBD1 (5 bases). The V gene's germline CDR1 is MNHEY and CDR2 SVGAGI. CDR3 size: 14 residues. Trimming took 8 bases from V and 0 from J, leaving 13 bases between them. In DNA form, the CDR3 reads TGTGCCAGCGGGACTGGGGGATTGAACACTGAAGCTTTCTTT. This translates into CASGTGGLNTEAFF.

J is TRBJ2-3 and V is TRBV11-3, with a weak D call TRBD2 (6 bases). Germline CDR1 reads SGHNT; CDR2 reads YENEEA. The V end was cut by 5 bases, the J end by 6 bases, with 15 bases between. The CDR3 has 14 amino acids. CDR3 loop: CASSAGQSGDTQYF. The DNA of the CDR3 is TGTGCCAGCAGCGCTGGCCAAAGCGGGGATACGCAGTATTTT.

This chain joins TRBV19 and TRBJ1-4; weak D call: TRBD1 (6 bases). The CDR3 length is 16 residues. Germline CDR1 and CDR2: LNHDA and SQIVND (reference sequence). The V gene lost 3 bases and the J gene lost 3 bases, with 14 bases spanning the gap. DNA for the CDR3: TGTGCCAGTAGTATCCAGCGGGACACCTCTAATGAAAAACTGTTTTTT. Encoded protein: CASSIQRDTSNEKLFF.

This clone turned up a few times. The chain recombines TRBV5-1 with TRBJ1-2; D remains ambiguous. V gave up 5 bases and J gave up 4 bases, with 12 bases separating them. Germline CDR1 is SGHRS and CDR2 is YFSETQ. CDR3 length equals 13 residues. Here the CDR3 DNA reads TGCGCCAGCAGGGCCTTGGGGTCCTATGGCTACACCTTC. It codes for CASRALGSYGYTF.

The chain has TRBV25-1 and TRBJ2-3; no reliable D call. This CDR3 spans 14 amino acids. The V gene lost 4 bases and the J gene lost 1 base, with 9 bases spanning the gap. Per the germline V gene, CDR1 is MGHDK and CDR2 is SYGVNS. DNA for the CDR3: TGTGCCAGCAGTGGGTGGGTAGGCACAGATACGCAGTATTTT. Translating it yields CASSGWVGTDTQYF. Supplemented by reference TRBV25-1 and TRBJ2-3, the full variable domain reads EADIYQTPRYLVIGTGKKITLECSQTMGHDKMYWYQQDPGMELHLIHYSYGVNSTEKGDLSSESTVSRIRTEHFPLTLESARPSHTSQYLCASSGWVGTDTQYFGPGTRLTVL.

This chain joins TRBV4-1 and TRBJ2-1, with 8 bases matching TRBD1. V trimming: 4 bases; J trimming: 3 bases; junction bases outside the gene matches: 11. The CDR3 length is 17 residues. CDR1 and CDR2 from the germline V gene are MGHRA and YSYEKL. The CDR3 region is CASSRNLQGVRYNEQFF. The CDR3 coding sequence is TGCGCCAGCAGCCGAAATTTACAGGGGGTCCGCTACAATGAGCAGTTCTTC.

The chain couples TRBV4-3 to TRBJ2-7; 8 nucleotides agree with TRBD2. Germline CDR1 LGHNA, CDR2 YSLEER. V shed 0 bases, J shed 0 bases, and the junction held 7 bases outside the gene matches. This CDR3 has 17 residues. CDR3 in amino acids: CASSQDWKRGPSYEQYF. The DNA for the CDR3 is TGCGCCAGCAGCCAAGATTGGAAGCGGGGGCCCTCCTACGAGCAGTACTTC.